This TCR beta chain was found in a study of response to subunit inactivated influenza vaccine. TCRdb passed the RT-PCR reads through MiXCR, listing each CDR3 protein once. The sample holds about 540,000 distinct CDR3 sequences, around 25% seen once. The J segment lost 3 bases and the V segment lost 4 bases, leaving 3 bases of the junction unmatched. Germline lookup yields CDR1 SNHLY and CDR2 FYNNEI. This CDR3 contains 13 residues. This sample also appeared in a second study, on T cells expressing NK-cell markers. That study reports: Production of TCR beta cDNA relied on 5'RACE template switching with UMIs.

This clonotype was obtained from a man aged 50 to 59 who received an inactivated influenza vaccine. The sample consisted of CD4+ T cells sorted from PBMCs, taken roughly 13 days after vaccination. V is TRBV2 and J is TRBJ2-7, with TRBD1 identical over 7 bases. The CDR3 coding sequence is TGTGCCAGCAGTGGACAGGGCTACTACGAGCAGTACTTC. Amino acid sequence: CASSGQGYYEQYF.